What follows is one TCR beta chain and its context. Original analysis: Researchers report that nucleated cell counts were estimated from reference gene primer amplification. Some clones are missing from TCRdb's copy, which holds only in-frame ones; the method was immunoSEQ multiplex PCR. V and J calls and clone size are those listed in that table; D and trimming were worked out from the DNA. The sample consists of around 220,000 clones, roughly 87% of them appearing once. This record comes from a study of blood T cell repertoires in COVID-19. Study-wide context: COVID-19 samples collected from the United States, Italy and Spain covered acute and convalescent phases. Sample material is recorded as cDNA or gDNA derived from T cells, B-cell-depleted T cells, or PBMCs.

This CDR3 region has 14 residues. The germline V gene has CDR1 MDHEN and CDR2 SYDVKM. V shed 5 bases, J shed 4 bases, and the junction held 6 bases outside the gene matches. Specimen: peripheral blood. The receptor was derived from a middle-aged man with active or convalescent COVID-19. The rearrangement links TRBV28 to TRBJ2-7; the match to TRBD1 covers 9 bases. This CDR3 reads CASSTRDRVYEQYF. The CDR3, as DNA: TGTGCCAGCAGTACCCGGGACAGGGTATACGAGCAGTACTTC.